This T cell receptor (beta chain) derives from a study of PD-1 blockade in classical Hodgkin lymphoma. There are 16 residues in the CDR3. J lost 2 bases, V lost 5 bases, and 10 bases had no gene match. In germline, CDR1 is SGHTA, CDR2 FQGNSA. Time point indicated: cycle 4 day 1 (C4D1), after about 6 weeks of nivolumab. Each patient's relapse followed autologous stem cell transplantation, and brentuximab vedotin exposure varied. TCRdb keeps only in-frame clones here, not all; method: immunoSEQ multiplex PCR. The sample lists around 19,000 clones, around 80% seen once, with approximately 7% in the top ten.

This sequence originates from a human donor with classical Hodgkin lymphoma. The chain has TRBV7-2 and TRBJ2-7, with 9 bases lining up with TRBD1. The sequencing here drew on peripheral blood mononuclear cells (PBMCs), taken before the fourth cycle of nivolumab. This CDR3 is CASSSGSGTGTYEQYF. The CDR3 nucleotides are TGTGCCAGCAGCAGTGGCTCCGGGACAGGGACCTACGAGCAGTACTTC.